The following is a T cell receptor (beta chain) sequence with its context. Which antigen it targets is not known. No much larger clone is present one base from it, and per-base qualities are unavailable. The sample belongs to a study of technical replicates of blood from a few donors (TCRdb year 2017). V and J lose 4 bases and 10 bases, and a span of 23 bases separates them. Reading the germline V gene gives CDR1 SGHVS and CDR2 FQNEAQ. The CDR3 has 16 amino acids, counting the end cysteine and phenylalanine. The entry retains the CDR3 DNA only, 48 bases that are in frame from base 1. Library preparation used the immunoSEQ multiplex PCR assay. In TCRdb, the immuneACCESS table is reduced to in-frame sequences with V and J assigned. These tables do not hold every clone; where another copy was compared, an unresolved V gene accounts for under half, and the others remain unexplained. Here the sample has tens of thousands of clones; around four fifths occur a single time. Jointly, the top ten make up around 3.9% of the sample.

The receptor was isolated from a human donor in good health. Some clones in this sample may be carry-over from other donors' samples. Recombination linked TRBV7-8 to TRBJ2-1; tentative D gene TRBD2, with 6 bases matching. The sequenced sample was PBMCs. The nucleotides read TGTGCCAGCAGCTCATATGACTCACGGGAGTTGAACGAGCAGTTCTTC. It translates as CASSSYDSRELNEQFF.